The T cell receptor (beta chain) under discussion was sequenced for a study of blood T cell repertoires in COVID-19. Study at large: In each case, the material was cDNA or gDNA derived from T cells, B-cell-depleted T cells, or PBMCs.

CDR3 length: 16 residues. V shed 5 bases, J shed 6 bases, and the junction held 6 bases outside the gene matches. Germline V gene data show CDR1 as MNHEY and CDR2 as SVGEGT. Sequencing used immunoSEQ multiplex PCR; TCRdb keeps in-frame clones, though not all of them. The data show a few hundred thousand clones, 88% seen once. The clonotype was recovered from a man in his 60s who had recovered from COVID-19. Sequenced sample: peripheral blood. The rearrangement links TRBV6-2 or TRBV6-3 to TRBJ2-1, with TRBD2 matching 14 bases. CDR3 residues: CASSRRLAGGLNEQFF. Here the CDR3 DNA reads TGTGCCAGCAGTCGGAGACTAGCGGGGGGGCTCAATGAGCAGTTCTTC.